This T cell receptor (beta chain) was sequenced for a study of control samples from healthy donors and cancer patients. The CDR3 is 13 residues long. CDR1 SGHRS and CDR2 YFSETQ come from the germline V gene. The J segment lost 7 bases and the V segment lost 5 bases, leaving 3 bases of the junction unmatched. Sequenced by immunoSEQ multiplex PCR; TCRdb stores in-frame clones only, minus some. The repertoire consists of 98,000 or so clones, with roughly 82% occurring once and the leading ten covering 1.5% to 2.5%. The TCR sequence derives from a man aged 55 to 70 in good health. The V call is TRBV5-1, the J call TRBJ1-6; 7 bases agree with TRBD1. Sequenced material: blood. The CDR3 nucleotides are TGCGCCAGCAGAGAGGGGGCGAATTCACCCCTCCACTTT. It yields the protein CASREGANSPLHF.